This T cell receptor (beta chain) was recorded in a study of blood T cell repertoires in COVID-19. Overall study: T cells, B-cell-depleted T cells, or PBMCs supplied cDNA or gDNA.

Source study methods: Researchers report that nucleated cell counts were estimated from reference gene primer amplification. TCRdb keeps only in-frame clones here, not all; method: immunoSEQ multiplex PCR. The V and J calls and clone size were taken over from that table, and D and trimming were inferred from the DNA. The profile covers 270,000 or so clones, with roughly 91% appearing a single time and about 2.3% taken by the ten largest. Germline CDR1 is SGHTA and CDR2 is FQGNSA. The CDR3 covers 13 residues. V lost 6 bases to trimming and J lost 6 bases, with 14 bases between them. The chain has TRBV7-2 and TRBJ1-2, with D tentatively TRBD1 (5 bases). This TCR was sampled from a woman between 40 and 55 years old with acute COVID-19. Material for sequencing was PBMCs or T cells enriched from blood (not recorded which). The DNA for the CDR3 is TGTGCCAGCAGTCCCCGGAGGGGCAATGGCTACACCTTC. Translated, it gives CASSPRRGNGYTF. Full variable domain (outside the CDR3, taken from reference TRBV7-2 and TRBJ1-2): GAGVSQSPSNKVTEKGKDVELRCDPISGHTALYWYRQSLGQGLEFLIYFQGNSAPDKSGLPSDRFSAERTGGSVSTLTIQRTQQEDSAVYLCASSPRRGNGYTFGSGTRLTVV.